These T cell receptor beta chains were read from a single sample in a study of neurological immune-mediated disorders. Each CDR3 protein gets one entry after TCRdb re-called the 5' RACE reads with MiXCR. The sample has some 68,000 distinct CDR3 sequences; roughly 13% are singletons. Material: PBMCs. These receptor sequences come from a female donor with HTLV-1-associated myelopathy (HAM/TSP). Both conserved end residues are part of each CDR3. A D gene is named only where the DNA matches it firmly. Size is omitted from some rows. Given values are once, few, many or a class for expanded clones.

clone_size j_call v_call d_call cdr3_nt cdr3_aa
many TRBJ2-7 TRBV5-1 TRBD1 TGCGCCAGCAGCTTGGGGGCAGGGGGCTACGAGCAGTACTTC CASSLGAGGYEQYF
. TRBJ1-1 TRBV6-2/TRBV6-3 TRBD1 TGTGCCAGCAGTTACGTGGCAGGGGGCGTACACACTGAAGCTTTCTTT CASSYVAGGVHTEAFF
many TRBJ1-3 TRBV7-9 . TGTGCCAGCAGCCCGGGTTCTGGAAACACCATATATTTT CASSPGSGNTIYF
many TRBJ2-3 TRBV11-2 . TGTGCCAGCAGCTTAGTATCGGCCCGAGGCACAGATACGCAGTATTTT CASSLVSARGTDTQYF
many TRBJ2-3 TRBV5-1 TRBD1 TGCGCCAGCAGCCCTGGGACAGGGGGGACAGATACGCAGTATTTT CASSPGTGGTDTQYF
many TRBJ2-5 TRBV20-1 TRBD2 TGCAGTGCTAGAGCCCCTAGCGGGGCCGGGGAGACCCAGTACTTC CSARAPSGAGETQYF
many TRBJ2-1 TRBV12-3/TRBV12-4 . TGTGCCAGCAGTTTAGATCGGACGCAGGGAAATGAGCAGTTCTTC CASSLDRTQGNEQFF
many TRBJ2-2 TRBV10-3 TRBD1 TGTGCCATCAAGCCGGGACAGGGAGGTACCGGGGAGCTGTTTTTT CAIKPGQGGTGELFF
once TRBJ2-7 TRBV13 . TGTGCCAGCAGCTCCCCTCCGTCGGAATACGAGCAGTACTTC CASSSPPSEYEQYF
many TRBJ2-3 TRBV20-1 TRBD2 TGCAGCTTAGCGGGGGAAGGGACAGATACGCAGTATTTT CSLAGEGTDTQYF
few TRBJ2-1 TRBV5-6 TRBD1 TGTGCCAGCAGCTCGGCGACGGACAGGGTAAAACCGGATGAGCAGTTCTTC CASSSATDRVKPDEQFF
many TRBJ2-3 TRBV28 TRBD1 TGTGCCAGCAGTTTAGCGACAGGGCTCCGGGATACGCAGTATTTT CASSLATGLRDTQYF
many TRBJ1-2 TRBV6-1 TRBD1 TGTGCCAGCAGTGAAGCACAGGGGAATGGCTACACCTTC CASSEAQGNGYTF
many TRBJ1-5 TRBV7-8 . TGTGCCAGCAGCTCCCTCGGAAAAGGGGACAATCAGCCCCAGCATTTT CASSSLGKGDNQPQHF
. TRBJ2-4 TRBV7-2 . TGTGCCAGCAGCTTAGTCAGGGAAGGGTTGAACATTCAGTACTTC CASSLVREGLNIQYF
many TRBJ2-7 TRBV10-3 . TGTGCCATCAGTCTTAGGCTGACCTACGAGCAGTACTTC CAISLRLTYEQYF
many TRBJ2-1 TRBV10-2 TRBD2 TGCGCCAGCAGTGAGACTAGCGGGGGGGGCAATGAGCAGTTCTTC CASSETSGGGNEQFF
many TRBJ2-3 TRBV6-5 TRBD2 TGTGCCAGCGGCCGAGCTAGCGGTAGCACAGATACGCAGTATTTT CASGRASGSTDTQYF
many TRBJ1-1 TRBV12-3/TRBV12-4 . TGTGCCAGCAGCCGGGTGGGTACTGAAGCTTTCTTT CASSRVGTEAFF
. TRBJ2-7 TRBV6-1 TRBD1 TGTGCCAGCGGTGAAGCATACGGGACAGGGTCACCCTTTACCTACGAGCAGTACTTC CASGEAYGTGSPFTYEQYF
many TRBJ2-1 TRBV28 . TGTGCCAGCAGTTTACTAGGACTAAGCTCCTACAATGAGCAGTTCTTC CASSLLGLSSYNEQFF
few TRBJ2-3 TRBV7-2 TRBD2 TGTGCCAGCAGCTTAGCGCCCAGCGGGGGTACAGATACGCAGTATTTT CASSLAPSGGTDTQYF